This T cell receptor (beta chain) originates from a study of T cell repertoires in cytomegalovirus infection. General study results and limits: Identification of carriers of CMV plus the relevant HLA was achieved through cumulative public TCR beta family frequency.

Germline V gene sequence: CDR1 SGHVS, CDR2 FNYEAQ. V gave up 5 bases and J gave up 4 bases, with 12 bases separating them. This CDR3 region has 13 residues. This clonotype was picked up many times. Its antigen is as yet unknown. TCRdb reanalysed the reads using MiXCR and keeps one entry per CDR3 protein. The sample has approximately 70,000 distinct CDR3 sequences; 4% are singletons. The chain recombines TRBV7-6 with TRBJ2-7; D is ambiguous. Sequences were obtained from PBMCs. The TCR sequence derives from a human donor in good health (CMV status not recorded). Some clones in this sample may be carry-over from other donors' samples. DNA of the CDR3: TGTGCCAGCAGCCCGGACCAGCCATACGAGCAGTACTTC. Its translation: CASSPDQPYEQYF.